This TCR beta chain came from a study of T cells in localized non-small cell lung cancer. General study results and limits: In uninvolved adjacent lung, T cell clonality reached its highest value, exceeding tumor.

The data were produced by immunoSEQ multiplex PCR, yet TCRdb's version contains in-frame clones alone and is incomplete. The sample shows roughly 84,000 clones, more than 70% of them seen only once. Concerning this clone itself: What it binds is not known.

Looked up from germline, CDR1 is MNHEY and CDR2 is SVGAGI. The CDR3 length is 13 residues. V lost 5 bases and J 2 bases, leaving 8 bases between the germline ends. V usage is TRBV6-5 and J usage is TRBJ2-3; no firm D call. The TCR comes from a woman aged 35 to 75 with stage I squamous cell lung carcinoma. This sample comprised peripheral blood, obtained before any cancer treatment. DNA of the CDR3: TGTGCCAGCAGTCTACCCAACACAGATACGCAGTATTTT. Amino acid sequence: CASSLPNTDTQYF.